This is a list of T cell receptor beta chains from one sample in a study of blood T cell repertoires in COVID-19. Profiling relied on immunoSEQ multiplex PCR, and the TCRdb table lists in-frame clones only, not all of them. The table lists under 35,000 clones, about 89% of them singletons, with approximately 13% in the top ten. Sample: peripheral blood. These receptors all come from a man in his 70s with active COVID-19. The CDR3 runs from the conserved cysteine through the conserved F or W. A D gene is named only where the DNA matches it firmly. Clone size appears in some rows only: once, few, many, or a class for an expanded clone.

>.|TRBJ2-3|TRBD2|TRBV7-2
CASSLVTSGLTDTQYF
TGTGCCAGCAGCTTAGTTACTAGCGGACTCACAGATACGCAGTATTTT
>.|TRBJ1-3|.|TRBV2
CASSDSGAGNTIYF
TGTGCCAGCAGTGACTCGGGTGCTGGAAACACCATATATTTT
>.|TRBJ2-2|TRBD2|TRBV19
CASSTAGGSTGELFF
TGTGCCAGTAGTACGGCGGGAGGGAGCACCGGGGAGCTGTTTTTT
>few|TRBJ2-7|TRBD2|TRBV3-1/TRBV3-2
CASSQLVSREGLGDEQYF
TGTGCCAGCAGCCAACTTGTTAGTCGGGAGGGCCTTGGGGACGAGCAGTACTTC
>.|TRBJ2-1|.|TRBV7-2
CASSSLAGGYNEQFF
TGTGCCAGCAGCTCACTAGCAGGGGGATACAATGAGCAGTTCTTC
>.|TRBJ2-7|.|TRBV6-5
CASSPDYRTYEQYF
TGTGCCAGCAGTCCCGACTACAGAACCTACGAGCAGTACTTC
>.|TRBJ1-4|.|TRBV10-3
CATQDRSNEKLFF
TGTGCCACCCAAGACAGATCTAATGAAAAACTGTTTTTT
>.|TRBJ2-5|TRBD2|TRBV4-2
CASSQDVGPGTSSRRETQYF
TGTGCCAGCAGCCAAGACGTAGGCCCCGGGACTAGTAGTAGGCGGGAGACCCAGTACTTC
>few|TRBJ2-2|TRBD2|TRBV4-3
CASSPLAGGNTGELFF
TGCGCCAGCAGCCCACTAGCGGGAGGGAACACCGGGGAGCTGTTTTTT
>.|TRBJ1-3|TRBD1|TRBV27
CASRTGGGNTIYF
TGTGCCAGCCGGACAGGGGGTGGAAACACCATATATTTT
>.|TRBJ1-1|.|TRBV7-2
CASSLAQGGNAFF
TGTGCCAGCAGCTTAGCTCAGGGAGGGAACGCTTTCTTT
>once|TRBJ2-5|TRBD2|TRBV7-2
CASSLLGGGPRETQYF
TGTGCCAGCAGCTTACTCGGGGGAGGGCCGCGGGAGACCCAGTACTTC
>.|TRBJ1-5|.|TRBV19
CASTDRSNQPQHF
TGTGCCAGTACGGACAGAAGCAATCAGCCCCAGCATTTT
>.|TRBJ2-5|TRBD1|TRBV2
CASSEDRGRVQTQYF
TGTGCCAGCAGTGAGGACAGGGGGCGGGTGCAGACCCAGTACTTC
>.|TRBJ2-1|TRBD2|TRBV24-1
CATSDGTSGGYNEQFF
TGTGCCACCAGTGATGGGACTAGCGGGGGGTACAATGAGCAGTTCTTC
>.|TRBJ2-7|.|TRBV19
CATSGVSYEQYF
TGTGCCACCTCCGGGGTCTCCTACGAGCAGTACTTC
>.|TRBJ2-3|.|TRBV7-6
CASNVGGGHSTDTQYF
TGTGCCAGCAACGTAGGCGGGGGACACAGCACAGATACGCAGTATTTT
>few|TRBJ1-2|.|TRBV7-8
CASSLGQNNYGYTF
TGTGCCAGCAGCTTAGGACAGAACAACTATGGCTACACCTTC
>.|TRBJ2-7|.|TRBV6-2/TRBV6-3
CASSLPGSLGYEQYF
TGTGCCAGCAGTCTTCCCGGGAGCCTAGGCTACGAGCAGTACTTC
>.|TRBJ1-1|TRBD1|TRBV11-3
CASSSTGATEAFF
TGTGCCAGCAGCTCAACAGGGGCCACTGAAGCTTTCTTT
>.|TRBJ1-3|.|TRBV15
CATSGGLTGNTIYF
TGTGCCACCAGCGGCGGACTTACTGGAAACACCATATATTTT
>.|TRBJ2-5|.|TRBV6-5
CASRDSGGAGETQYF
TGTGCCAGCAGGGACTCCGGAGGGGCTGGAGAGACCCAGTACTTC
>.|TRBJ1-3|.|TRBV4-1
CASSPTEVTGNTIYF
TGCGCCAGCAGCCCCACAGAAGTCACTGGAAACACCATATATTTT
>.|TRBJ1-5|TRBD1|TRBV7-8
CASSPGQGLYSNQPQHF
TGTGCCAGCAGCCCTGGACAGGGACTCTATAGCAATCAGCCCCAGCATTTT
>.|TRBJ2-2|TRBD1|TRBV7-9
CASSLVYVGGARTGELFF
TGTGCCAGCAGCTTAGTCTATGTAGGGGGCGCCAGGACCGGGGAGCTGTTTTTT
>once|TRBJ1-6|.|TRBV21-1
CASSINGGGSPLHF
TGTGCCAGCAGCATCAACGGGGGAGGTTCACCCCTCCACTTT
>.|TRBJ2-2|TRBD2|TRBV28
CASRAGLVSSGELFF
TGTGCCAGCAGAGCCGGACTAGTGAGTTCCGGGGAGCTGTTTTTT
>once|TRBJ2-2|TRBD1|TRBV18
CASSPEQGANGGELFF
TGTGCCAGCTCACCAGAACAGGGGGCGAATGGCGGGGAGCTGTTTTTT
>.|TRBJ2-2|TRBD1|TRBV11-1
CASSLTDRGNTGELFF
TGTGCCAGCAGCTTAACAGACAGGGGGAACACCGGGGAGCTGTTTTTT
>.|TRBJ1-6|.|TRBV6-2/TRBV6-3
CASSYLQGNSPLHF
TGTGCCAGCAGTTACCTCCAGGGTAATTCACCCCTCCACTTT
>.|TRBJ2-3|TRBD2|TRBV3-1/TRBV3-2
CASSPWQRERGVDTQYF
TGTGCCAGCAGCCCCTGGCAGCGGGAGCGGGGAGTTGATACGCAGTATTTT
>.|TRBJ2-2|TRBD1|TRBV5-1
CASSRGGTGGYSGELFF
TGCGCCAGCAGCCGCGGAGGGACAGGGGGATATTCCGGGGAGCTGTTTTTT
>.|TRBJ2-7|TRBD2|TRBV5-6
CASSFAGGRYEQYF
TGTGCCAGCAGCTTCGCGGGAGGGCGTTACGAGCAGTACTTC